The entry that follows covers one T cell receptor (beta chain) sequence. Its antigen is still unknown. Base qualities are not recorded, but no much larger clone differs from it by a single base. This sample was taken from a study of T cell repertoires in cytomegalovirus infection (dated by TCRdb to between 2018 and 2020). Looking at the study overall: The peptide stimulations were aimed at well-studied HLA-B-restricted epitopes as well as recently identified HLA-C-restricted CMV epitopes, whose presentation resists viral immunomodulation. Donor HLA type was relevant to the analysis, as public TCR beta signatures indicated carriage of CMV infection together with the matching HLA type.

Taken with the paper, the label for treatment or condition translates to: in vitro stimulation with specific CMV peptide epitopes to enrich CMV-specific T cells. The sequencing machine was an Illumina HiSeq 1500. TCRdb ran its own pipeline on the public reads, namely fastp trimming at Q25 and MiXCR clone calling, and kept in-frame beta chains. Duplicate CDR3 protein sequences are folded into a single record with the most common DNA and genes. This sample is represented by about 900,000 distinct CDR3 sequences; around 32% of them were singletons. Clones ranked in the top ten supply 13% of the sample. Broad study findings and their caveats: Cumulative frequency of public TCR beta family members discriminated carriers of CMV infection plus the relevant HLA type in this cohort and an independent roughly 320-donor cohort. In the ex vivo response, HLA-C-restricted CMV-specific TCR beta clonotypes were dominant, and in two of eight donors the single most frequent clonotype came from this HLA-C-restricted group.

The germline V gene (reference sequence) provides CDR1 DFQATT and CDR2 SNEGSKA. Between the V and J ends, shortened by 0 bases and 5 bases respectively, the junction contains 13 bases. Spanning cysteine to phenylalanine, the CDR3 consists of 14 amino acids. The read is trimmed to its CDR3 DNA, 42 bases read in frame from base 1. The sequencing used cultured CD8+ T cells from PBMCs, collected from culture after CMV antigen stimulation. This TCR was recovered from a human donor in good health (CMV status not recorded). Some clones in this sample may be carry-over from other donors' samples. The receptor chain draws on TRBV20-1 and TRBJ1-1, with the D segment identity uncertain. The nucleotide sequence is TGCAGTGCTAGAGATTTTAAAGAGGAGACTGAAGCTTTCTTT. It encodes CSARDFKEETEAFF.